This T cell receptor (beta chain) was captured in a study of CD8+CD57+ T cells in acquired aplastic anemia. Study-level background: An average of approximately 3.4 ug of DNA was obtained from sorted CD4+ and CD8+ cells.

Overall study findings and caveats: Patients did not significantly differ from controls in CD8+ Simpson's diversity. Some 29 CD8+ CDR3 sequences were shared between patients and controls.

Profiles of TCR beta VDJ and CDR3 were generated from a genomic DNA template. One entry per CDR3 protein, called by TCRdb with MiXCR from the reads. The repertoire holds roughly 180,000 distinct CDR3 sequences, with around 66% as singletons. Of note for this clonotype: Its matching antigen is unknown.

Sample: sorted CD4+, CD8+, or CD8+CD57+ T cells (not recorded which) from PBMCs. This TCR derives from a human donor with severe aplastic anemia or a healthy control (not recorded which).

CDR3 bases: TGTGCCAGCCTTGGACAGGAGCAAGAGACCCAGTACTTC. Translated, it gives CASLGQEQETQYF. V usage is TRBV10-3 and J usage is TRBJ2-5; 7 bases map to TRBD1. Trimming cost V 10 bases and J 2 bases; bases outside gene matches: 7. Germline loops: CDR1 ENHRY, CDR2 SYGVKD. The CDR3 length is 13 residues.